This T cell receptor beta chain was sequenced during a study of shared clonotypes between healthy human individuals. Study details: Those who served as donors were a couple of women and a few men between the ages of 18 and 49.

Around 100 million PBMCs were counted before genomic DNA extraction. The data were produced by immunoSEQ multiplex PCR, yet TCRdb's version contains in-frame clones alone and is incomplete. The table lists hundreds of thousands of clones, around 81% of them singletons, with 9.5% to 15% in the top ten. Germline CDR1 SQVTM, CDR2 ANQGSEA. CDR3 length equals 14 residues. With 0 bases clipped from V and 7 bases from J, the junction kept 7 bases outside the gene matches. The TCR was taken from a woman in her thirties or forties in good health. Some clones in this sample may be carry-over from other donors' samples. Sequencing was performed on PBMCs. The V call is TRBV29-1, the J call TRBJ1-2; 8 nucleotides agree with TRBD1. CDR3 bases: TGCAGCGTTGAAGAGCCGACAGGGGTCTCTGGCTACACCTTC. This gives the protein CSVEEPTGVSGYTF.